Listed here are 14 T cell receptor beta chains from one sample, sequenced in a study of blood T cell repertoires in COVID-19. TCRdb's copy holds only in-frame clones and misses some; the assay was immunoSEQ multiplex PCR. The sample lists about 180,000 clones; roughly three quarters were seen once. Sequencing was done on a sample of peripheral blood. The receptors were sampled from a woman at least 80 years old with COVID-19, enrolled during active disease.

The J gene is TRBJ2-1, the V gene TRBV5-1; D possibly corresponds to TRBD1 (5 bases). Trimming removed 0 bases from V and 7 bases from J, with 8 bases in between. Germline values: CDR1 SGHRS, CDR2 YFSETQ. This CDR3 has 13 residues. CDR3 region: CASSLVGANEQFF. The DNA of the CDR3 is TGCGCCAGCAGCTTGGTAGGGGCGAATGAGCAGTTCTTC.

This clone was picked up a small number of times. This chain links TRBV10-2 with TRBJ2-7, with 13 positions matching TRBD2. The CDR3 contains 14 residues. Per germline, CDR1 WSHSY and CDR2 SAAADI. With V trimmed by 6 bases and J by 6 bases, 5 bases remained unmatched. The CDR3 sequence: CASRRTSGSGEQYF. In nucleotides, the CDR3 is TGCGCCAGCAGGAGGACTAGCGGGAGCGGCGAGCAGTACTTC.

This chain links TRBV15 with TRBJ2-3, with D maybe TRBD2 (6 bases). The CDR3 has 17 residues. Germline CDR1 and CDR2: LNHNV and YYDKDF (reference sequence). The V end was cut by 5 bases, the J end by 0 bases, with 18 bases between. The CDR3 protein is CATSRGRGSGSTDTQYF. CDR3 sequence (DNA): TGTGCCACCAGCCGAGGCCGAGGTAGCGGTAGCACAGATACGCAGTATTTT. Complete variable domain (other parts from reference TRBV15 and TRBJ2-3): DAMVIQNPRYQVTQFGKPVTLSCSQTLNHNVMYWYQQKSSQAPKLLFHYYDKDFNNEADTPDNFQSRRPNTSFCFLDIRSPGLGDTAMYLCATSRGRGSGSTDTQYFGPGTRLTVL.

The gene calls are TRBV6-5 and TRBJ2-2; D is unresolved. The CDR3 is made up of 13 amino acids. Between the trimmed V and J ends, which lost 7 bases and 2 bases, there was a span of 8 bases. Looked up from germline, CDR1 is MNHEY and CDR2 is SVGAGI. The CDR3 protein is CASIAPNTGELFF. CDR3 bases: TGTGCCAGCATAGCTCCCAACACCGGGGAGCTGTTTTTT.

CDR3 nucleotide sequence: TGTGCCAGCTCACCACCGGGGACAGGGAGGGATGGCTACACCTTC. It encodes CASSPPGTGRDGYTF. The chain recombines TRBV18 with TRBJ1-2, with 9 bases fitting TRBD1. This CDR3 comprises 15 residues. Germline CDR1 KGHSH, CDR2 LQKENI. The V gene end was trimmed by 0 bases and the J gene end by 6 bases; junction bases not matched to a gene: 5. The full variable domain, rest sourced from reference TRBV18 and TRBJ1-2, is NAGVMQNPRHLVRRRGQEARLRCSPMKGHSHVYWYRQLPEEGLKFMVYLQKENIIDESGMPKERFSAEFPKEGPSILRIQQVVRGDSAAYFCASSPPGTGRDGYTFGSGTRLTVV.

The chain is built from TRBV13 and TRBJ2-7, with 9 bases lining up with TRBD1. Germline V gene lookup returns CDR1 PRHDT and CDR2 FYEKMQ (reference sequence). V lost 4 bases, J lost 0 bases, and 7 bases stayed unmatched. This CDR3 region has 16 residues. CDR3 protein: CASSSGTGGFSYEQYF. In DNA form, the CDR3 reads TGTGCCAGCAGCTCAGGAACAGGGGGCTTCTCCTACGAGCAGTACTTC.

The rearrangement links TRBV2 to TRBJ1-4, with 8 positions matching TRBD1. Germline V gives CDR1 SNHLY, CDR2 FYNNEI. The CDR3 runs to 13 residues. J lost 7 bases, V lost 4 bases, and 2 bases had no gene match. CDR3 bases: TGTGCCAGCAGTGGACAGGGGACTGAAAAACTGTTTTTT. Its translation is CASSGQGTEKLFF.

The rearrangement uses TRBV3-1 (or the pseudogene TRBV3-2) and TRBJ2-5, with a possible D match to TRBD1 (6 bases). In germline, CDR1 is LGHDT, CDR2 YNNKEL (reference sequence). The CDR3 consists of 16 residues. V gave up 6 bases and J gave up 2 bases, with 19 bases separating them. CDR3 in DNA: TGTGCCAGCAGTTACGGGACACAAAGAAAACAAGAGACCCAGTACTTC. This translates into CASSYGTQRKQETQYF.

The genes are TRBV28 and TRBJ2-7; 7 bases line up with TRBD2. After removal of 4 bases from V and 3 bases from J, the junction contained 6 bases not matched to a gene. The CDR3 extends over 14 amino acids. Germline CDR1 MDHEN, CDR2 SYDVKM. DNA for the CDR3: TGTGCCAGCAGTTCCCCGGGGGGTGGCTACGAGCAGTACTTC. Protein sequence: CASSSPGGGYEQYF.

V is TRBV25-1 and J is TRBJ1-2; TRBD1 is a possible D gene (6 bases). CDR1 MGHDK and CDR2 SYGVNS come from the germline V gene. This CDR3 spans 12 amino acids. The germline V and J ends were trimmed by 8 bases and 10 bases, with 17 bases remaining between them. In nucleotides, the CDR3 is TGTGCCAGCCGCAGGGGCTCGGGTGACTACACCTTC. This encodes CASRRGSGDYTF.

This clone was seen a handful of times. The chain recombines TRBV3-1 (or the pseudogene TRBV3-2) with TRBJ1-1; 7 nucleotides agree with TRBD1. CDR3 length equals 13 residues. Germline assignment: CDR1 LGHDT and CDR2 YNNKEL (reference sequence). V lost 4 bases, J lost 5 bases, and 4 bases stayed unmatched. CDR3 DNA: TGTGCCAGCAGCCTGACAGGGCGAACTGAAGCTTTCTTT. Amino acids: CASSLTGRTEAFF.

This clone was recorded only once. The sample carries other DNA sequences with the same CDR3. The gene calls are TRBV5-1 and TRBJ2-5; D may be TRBD1 (6 bases). The V end lost 0 bases, the J end lost 1 base, and 7 bases lay between the germline ends. This CDR3 is built from 14 residues. Germline CDR1 reads SGHRS; CDR2 reads YFSETQ. CDR3: CASSLEQGQETQYF. The DNA for the CDR3 is TGCGCCAGCAGCTTGGAACAGGGCCAAGAGACCCAGTACTTC.

This clone was picked up one time. The chain is built from TRBV24-1 and TRBJ2-1, with 11 positions matching TRBD2. Trimming took 1 base from V and 5 from J; bases not matched to a gene: 6. Per the germline V gene, CDR1 is KGHDR and CDR2 is SFDVKD. The CDR3 is made up of 17 amino acids. In nucleotides, the CDR3 is TGTGCCACCAGTGATTTAAAAACTAGCGGGAGTGACAATGAGCAGTTCTTC. This encodes CATSDLKTSGSDNEQFF.

The chain uses TRBV2 and TRBJ2-7; D remains ambiguous. Trimming took off 3 bases at V and 0 bases at J, with 3 bases between the two ends. Germline assignment: CDR1 SNHLY and CDR2 FYNNEI. The CDR3 sequence is 12 residues long. The CDR3 DNA is TGTGCCAGCAGTGACGTCTCCTACGAGCAGTACTTC. Protein: CASSDVSYEQYF. Filled out from reference TRBV2 and TRBJ2-7, the complete variable domain reads EPEVTQTPSHQVTQMGQEVILRCVPISNHLYFYWYRQILGQKVEFLVSFYNNEISEKSEIFDDQFSVERPDGSNFTLKIRSTKLEDSAMYFCASSDVSYEQYFGPGTRLTVT.